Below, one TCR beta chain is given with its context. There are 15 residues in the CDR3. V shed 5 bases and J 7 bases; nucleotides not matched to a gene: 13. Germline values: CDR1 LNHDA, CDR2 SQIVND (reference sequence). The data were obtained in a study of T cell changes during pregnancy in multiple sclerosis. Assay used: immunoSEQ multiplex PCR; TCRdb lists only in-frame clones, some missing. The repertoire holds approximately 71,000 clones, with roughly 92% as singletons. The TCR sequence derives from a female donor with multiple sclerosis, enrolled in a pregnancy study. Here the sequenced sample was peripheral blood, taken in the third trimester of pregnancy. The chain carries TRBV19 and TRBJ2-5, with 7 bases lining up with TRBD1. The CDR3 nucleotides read TGTGCCAGTAGTGTCCGGGACAGAGGTTTTGGGACCCAGTACTTC. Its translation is CASSVRDRGFGTQYF.